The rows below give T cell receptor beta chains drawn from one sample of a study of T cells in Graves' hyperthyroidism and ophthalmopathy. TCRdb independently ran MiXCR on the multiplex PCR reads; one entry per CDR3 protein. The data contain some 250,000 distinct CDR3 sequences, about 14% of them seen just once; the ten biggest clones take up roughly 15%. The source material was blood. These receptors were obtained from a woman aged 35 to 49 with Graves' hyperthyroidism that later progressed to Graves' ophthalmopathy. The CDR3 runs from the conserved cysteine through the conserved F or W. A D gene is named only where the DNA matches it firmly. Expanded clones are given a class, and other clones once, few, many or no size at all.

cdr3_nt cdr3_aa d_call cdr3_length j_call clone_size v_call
TGTGCCAGCAGCCTCCCGGCTAGCTACGAGCAGTACTTC CASSLPASYEQYF NA 13 TRBJ2-7 many TRBV9
TGTGCCAGCAGTCCTACCGGGACTAACCCCTACGAGCAGTACTTC CASSPTGTNPYEQYF TRBD2 15 TRBJ2-7 NA TRBV7-2
TGTGCCAGTAGTATAGACTCACAAGAGACCCAGTACTTC CASSIDSQETQYF NA 13 TRBJ2-5 many TRBV19
TGCAGCGTTTTGGTATACACAGATACGCAGTATTTT CSVLVYTDTQYF NA 12 TRBJ2-3 many TRBV29-1
TGTGCCAGCAGCCAACTAAAGCTCGGACTAGCGGTTATCTACGAGCAGTACTTC CASSQLKLGLAVIYEQYF TRBD2 18 TRBJ2-7 many TRBV3-1
TGTGCCAGCAGCTTAGGTTCCGGGAGAAGCTCCTACGAGCAGTACTTC CASSLGSGRSSYEQYF NA 16 TRBJ2-7 many TRBV11-2
TGCGCCAGCAGCTTCACCCCGAAGGGTTCAAACTACAATGAGCAGTTCTTC CASSFTPKGSNYNEQFF NA 17 TRBJ2-1 many TRBV5-1
TGTGCCAGCAGCCTAATTACCGGGGAGCTGTTTTTT CASSLITGELFF NA 12 TRBJ2-2 many TRBV11-2
TGTGCCATCAGCCACGGCGACAACTCTGGAAACACCATATATTTT CAISHGDNSGNTIYF NA 15 TRBJ1-3 many TRBV10-3
TGTGCCAGCAGTATAGCGGGAGATGGTTCCTACGAGCAGTACTTC CASSIAGDGSYEQYF TRBD2 15 TRBJ2-7 many TRBV28
TGTGCCATCAGTGAAGGGACAGGGGATTTCTATGGCTACACCTTC CAISEGTGDFYGYTF TRBD1 15 TRBJ1-2 many TRBV10-3
TGTGCCAGCAGTTATAGTAGCAATCAGCCCCAGCATTTT CASSYSSNQPQHF NA 13 TRBJ1-5 many TRBV27
TGTGCCAGCAGCTTTCTTGTTGCGGAGGGTGAGCAGTTCTTC CASSFLVAEGEQFF NA 14 TRBJ2-1 NA TRBV7-8
TGCGCCAGCAGCCAAGGGGGACAGGGTGGTGAAAAACTGTTTTTT CASSQGGQGGEKLFF TRBD1 15 TRBJ1-4 many TRBV4-1
TGTGCCAGCAGCTTGGCTGCAGGGGCTTCGAACACTGAAGCTTTCTTT CASSLAAGASNTEAFF NA 16 TRBJ1-1 NA TRBV5-5
TGTGCCAGTAGTAATAGCCTTGAGCAGTACTTC CASSNSLEQYF NA 11 TRBJ2-7 many TRBV19
TGTGCCAGCAGCCGTTTGCTGCTCAAAAACATTCAGTACTTC CASSRLLLKNIQYF NA 14 TRBJ2-4 many TRBV11-2
TGTGCCAGCACCAGGGCTCTCGACACTGAAGCTTTCTTT CASTRALDTEAFF NA 13 TRBJ1-1 many TRBV12-3/TRBV12-4
TGTGCCAGCAGCTTGTACGGAGGCCAAGAGACCCAGTACTTC CASSLYGGQETQYF NA 14 TRBJ2-5 many TRBV11-2
TGTGCCAGCAGGGCAGCAGGGCATGGCTACACCTTC CASRAAGHGYTF NA 12 TRBJ1-2 many TRBV9
TGCGCCAGCAGCCGGGGTCCCGCAGATACGCAGTATTTT CASSRGPADTQYF NA 13 TRBJ2-3 many TRBV4-1
TGCGCCAGCAGCTTAACGTTAAGCGAGCAGTTCTTC CASSLTLSEQFF NA 12 TRBJ2-1 many TRBV5-1
TGTGCCAGCACGACTGCCTCTCCCTGGGTTGCGAACACCGGGGAGCTGTTTTTT CASTTASPWVANTGELFF NA 18 TRBJ2-2 many TRBV6-1
TGCGCCAGCAGCCCAGATCCGAATCCGAACACCGGGGAGCTGTTTTTT CASSPDPNPNTGELFF NA 16 TRBJ2-2 NA TRBV4-1
TGTGCCAGCAGAATCGACCCACAGGGGGCTGTTGGCTACACCTTC CASRIDPQGAVGYTF TRBD1 15 TRBJ1-2 many TRBV6-1
TGTGCCAGCCTCGAGAACACTGAAGCTTTCTTT CASLENTEAFF NA 11 TRBJ1-1 NA TRBV19
TGTGCCACCAGCAGTGAGACCCGGACTTTCCTCCACTTT CATSSETRTFLHF NA 13 TRBJ1-6 many TRBV15
TGTGCCACCAGTGATACCTTTGGACAGGGAGCTATCGGGAATGAAAAACTGTTTTTT CATSDTFGQGAIGNEKLFF TRBD1 19 TRBJ1-4 many TRBV24-1
TGCGCCAGCAGCCAAGTAACTAGCTCTATTGAGCAGTTCTTC CASSQVTSSIEQFF NA 14 TRBJ2-1 once TRBV4-1
TGTGCCAGCTCACCCCCGGGACTAGCGGGAGGGGGCTCCTACAATGAGCAGTTCTTC CASSPPGLAGGGSYNEQFF TRBD2 19 TRBJ2-1 many TRBV18
TGTGCCAGCAGTCCGACAGGGCGGGCGAACACCGGGGAGCTGTTTTTT CASSPTGRANTGELFF TRBD1 16 TRBJ2-2 many TRBV12-3/TRBV12-4
TGTGCCAGCAGTTATAGAGCGGGACTCTACGAGCAGTACTTC CASSYRAGLYEQYF TRBD2 14 TRBJ2-7 few TRBV6-2/TRBV6-3
TGCGCCAGCAGCCAAGTCCCGAGACTGGGTGAGCAGTACTTC CASSQVPRLGEQYF NA 14 TRBJ2-7 NA TRBV4-1
TGTGCCAGCTCACCGGCCGCCGGACTGGGTGATGGCTACACCTTC CASSPAAGLGDGYTF NA 15 TRBJ1-2 many TRBV18
TGTGCCAGCAGCGTAGGGACTGGAGGAGACTACGAGCAGTACTTC CASSVGTGGDYEQYF NA 15 TRBJ2-7 many TRBV9
TGCGCCAGCAGCCGGGGGGACAGGACCTATAGCAATCAGCCCCAGCATTTT CASSRGDRTYSNQPQHF TRBD1 17 TRBJ1-5 many TRBV4-1
TGCAGTGCTAGGGGTACATCGTTAGTCCAGTACTTC CSARGTSLVQYF NA 12 TRBJ2-5 NA TRBV20-1
TGTGCCAGCAGCTCCGGGACTCGAGAGACCCAGTACTTC CASSSGTRETQYF NA 13 TRBJ2-5 NA TRBV11-1
TGCGCCAGCAGCAACAGGGACGGTCCCTACGAGCAGTACTTC CASSNRDGPYEQYF NA 14 TRBJ2-7 many TRBV5-1
TGTGCCAGCAGCTCGGAAACCGGGACTCGTCGATCCAATGAGCAGTTCTTC CASSSETGTRRSNEQFF NA 17 TRBJ2-1 many TRBV7-9
TGTGCCGGCAGCCCTTCGTCGGAGACCCAGTACTTC CAGSPSSETQYF NA 12 TRBJ2-5 NA TRBV7-9
TGTGCCAGCAGCGCCGGACCCGGGACTGAAGCTTTCTTT CASSAGPGTEAFF NA 13 TRBJ1-1 NA TRBV9
TGTGCCTGGAGTGGCCGGGGACGAACTAGCGGGAGGACGAACACCGGGGAGCTGTTTTTT CAWSGRGRTSGRTNTGELFF TRBD2 20 TRBJ2-2 NA TRBV30
TGTGCCAGCCTTAGACGCGGGCTTAATGAAAAACTGTTTTTT CASLRRGLNEKLFF NA 14 TRBJ1-4 many TRBV12-3/TRBV12-4
TGTGCCAGCAGCAAAGGACTAGCGGGAGGGTACCAAGAGACCCAGTACTTC CASSKGLAGGYQETQYF TRBD2 17 TRBJ2-5 many TRBV7-9
TGTGCCAGCAGCCCCTTCTGGAAGCAGTACTTC CASSPFWKQYF NA 11 TRBJ2-7 few TRBV14
TGTGCCAGCAGCCCAACTCATAGCGGGACTAGCACAGATACGCAGTATTTT CASSPTHSGTSTDTQYF TRBD2 17 TRBJ2-3 many TRBV5-6
TGTGCCAGCAGCTCTCGGGCCTCACGCCACGAGCAGTACTTC CASSSRASRHEQYF NA 14 TRBJ2-7 many TRBV13
TGTGCCAGCAGCTCCGCGGGGGGAAAAACACACGTCCTGACTTTC CASSSAGGKTHVLTF TRBD2 15 TRBJ2-6 NA TRBV7-9
TGTGCCAGCAGCACGGGACAGGGGTATCAGCCCCAGCATTTT CASSTGQGYQPQHF TRBD1 14 TRBJ1-5 many TRBV7-2
TGTGCCAGCAGTCCCTTCTCCTACGAGCAGTACTTC CASSPFSYEQYF NA 12 TRBJ2-7 many TRBV28
TGTGCCAGCAGCCTCCTTGGGCGGGATAGCAATCAGCCCCAGCATTTT CASSLLGRDSNQPQHF NA 16 TRBJ1-5 few TRBV5-6
TGTGCCAGCAGTTTAAGTCGACAGGCGAACGAGCAGTACTTC CASSLSRQANEQYF NA 14 TRBJ2-7 many TRBV27
TGTGCCAGCGGAACGCGGGTGCGAGGTTCACCCCTCCACTTT CASGTRVRGSPLHF NA 14 TRBJ1-6 many TRBV28
TGTGCCACCAGTGATTTGGGACTCCCTCGGGGCACAGATACGCAGTATTTT CATSDLGLPRGTDTQYF NA 17 TRBJ2-3 many TRBV24-1